What follows are 9 T cell receptor beta chains derived from one specimen sequenced in a study of CD8+CD57+ T cells in acquired aplastic anemia (dated by TCRdb to the late 2010s). These reads were obtained on an Illumina HiSeq 2000. Genomic DNA was used as template for profiling of TCR beta VDJ combinations and CDR3 sequences. TCRdb reprocessed the public reads (quality trimming at Q25 with fastp, clone calling with MiXCR) and kept in-frame beta chains. Rows with a matching CDR3 protein are joined into one entry that keeps the most common DNA and genes. Recorded for this sample are over 250,000 distinct CDR3 sequences; roughly 61% of them occurred a single time. The ten largest clonotypes hold under 1.5% of the sample. Patients chosen for sequencing had shown expansion of CD8+CD57+ cells by flow cytometry. Sequencing was carried out using sorted CD4+, CD8+, or CD8+CD57+ T cells (not recorded which) from PBMCs. Receptor source: a human donor with aplastic anemia.

The rearrangement joins TRBV19 to TRBJ1-1; D is ambiguous. Trimming removed 5 bases at V and 6 bases at J, with 10 bases between. The V gene's germline CDR1 is LNHDA and CDR2 SQIVND (reference sequence). The CDR3 extends over 12 amino acids. The CDR3 DNA reads as TGTGCCAGTAGTGAATCGGGGTCTGAAGCTTTCTTT. Protein product: CASSESGSEAFF.

This chain connects TRBV20-1 to TRBJ1-5; 10 bases are a match to TRBD1. The V segment lost 3 bases and the J segment 0 bases; nucleotides outside the gene matches: 11. The CDR3 has 18 amino acids. Germline CDR1 reads DFQATT; CDR2 reads SNEGSKA (reference sequence). The CDR3 loop reads CSASSAGTGDRSNQPQHF. The DNA of the CDR3 is TGCAGTGCTAGTTCTGCTGGGACAGGGGATCGTAGCAATCAGCCCCAGCATTTT.

The chain is built from TRBV5-8 and TRBJ2-7; 13 bases are a match to TRBD2. From germline, CDR1 is SGHTS and CDR2 YDEGEE. The CDR3 runs 14 residues. After removal of 4 bases from V and 9 bases from J, the junction contained 7 bases not matched to a gene. This CDR3 reads CASSPGLAGQLQYF. The CDR3, as DNA: TGTGCCAGCAGCCCGGGACTAGCGGGGCAATTGCAGTACTTC. The variable domain in full, with the rest retrieved from reference TRBV5-8 and TRBJ2-7, is EAGVTQSPTHLIKTRGQQATLRCSPISGHTSVYWYQQALGLGLQFLLWYDEGEERNRGNFPPRFSGRQFPNYSSELNVNALELEDSALYLCASSPGLAGQLQYFGPGTRLTVT.

Points on this clonotype: The germline gene is not matched at one end of the junction; a read error may be the cause. The chain links TRBV7-9 to TRBJ2-7; D perhaps matches TRBD2 (5 bases). CDR3 length equals 14 residues. CDR1 and CDR2 from the germline V gene are SEHNR and FQNEAQ (reference sequence). As DNA, the CDR3 is TGTGCCAGCAGCTTAGGAGGGAAGCTCTACGAGCAATACTTC. Translation gives CASSLGGKLYEQYF. The variable domain in full, with the rest retrieved from reference TRBV7-9 and TRBJ2-7, is DTGVSQNPRHKITKRGQNVTFRCDPISEHNRLYWYRQTLGQGPEFLTYFQNEAQLEKSRLLSDRFSAERPKGSFSTLEIQRTEQGDSAMYLCASSLGGKLYEQYFGPGTRLTVT.

The chain has TRBV6-1 and TRBJ1-5, with D perhaps TRBD1 (5 bases). The V and J ends lost 7 bases and 0 bases respectively, with 7 bases between them. This CDR3 contains 13 residues. Germline loops: CDR1 MNHNS, CDR2 SASEGT. The CDR3 loop reads CASKTDSNQPQHF. CDR3 DNA: TGTGCCAGCAAGACAGATAGCAATCAGCCCCAGCATTTT.

This clonotype has just one count. This chain joins TRBV10-3 and TRBJ1-2, with 7 bases that match TRBD1. This CDR3 has 12 amino acids. Trimming at V came to 5 bases and at J to 5 bases, leaving 2 bases not matched to a gene. Per the germline V gene, CDR1 is ENHRY and CDR2 is SYGVKD. The DNA of the CDR3 is TGTGCCATCAGTCAACAGGGGTATGGCTACACCTTC. Amino acids: CAISQQGYGYTF.

This clonotype was recorded only once. The gene calls are TRBV19 and TRBJ2-7; 7 nucleotides match TRBD2. The CDR3 is 14 residues long. Losses at the gene ends were 5 bases for V and 5 bases for J; bases not matched to a gene: 9. CDR1 is LNHDA, CDR2 SQIVND, per germline (reference sequence). CDR3 sequence reads: CASSVAGEVHEQYF. DNA of the CDR3: TGTGCCAGTAGTGTGGCGGGAGAAGTCCACGAGCAGTACTTC.

The chain joins TRBV9 to TRBJ2-3; 9 positions match TRBD1. CDR3 length equals 16 residues. Losses at the gene ends were 2 bases for V and 1 base for J; bases not matched to a gene: 5. The germline V gene encodes CDR1 SGDLS and CDR2 YYNGEE. DNA for the CDR3: TGTGCCAGCAGCGTCCCCCGACAGGGGGGCACAGATACGCAGTATTTT. Translated: CASSVPRQGGTDTQYF.

This clonotype was counted once. The J gene is TRBJ2-7, the V gene TRBV29-1; TRBD1 aligns across 7 bases. J gave up 4 bases and V 4 bases, and 7 bases lay outside the gene matches. Germline V gene lookup returns CDR1 SQVTM and CDR2 ANQGSEA. The CDR3 has 13 amino acids. CDR3 bases: TGCAGCGTTGTAAGTCGGGACAGATACGAGCAGTACTTC. Its translation is CSVVSRDRYEQYF.